These 15 T cell receptor beta chains share one sample of origin, sequenced in a study of cytomegalovirus exposure and HLA in healthy donors. PCR employed 60 Vbeta and 13 Jbeta primers. TCRdb's table, derived via immunoSEQ multiplex PCR, lists solely in-frame clones and lacks some. Counted here are approximately 120,000 clones, approximately 84% occurring once; the ten biggest clones make up more than 3%. The sequencing input was PBMCs. These receptor sequences come from a man aged 18 to 30 in good health and CMV-seropositive.

This chain links TRBV6-1 with TRBJ1-2; 7 positions agree with TRBD1. Germline V gives CDR1 MNHNS, CDR2 SASEGT. The CDR3 is 16 residues long. After removal of 3 bases from V and 8 bases from J, the junction contained 15 bases not matched to a gene. The CDR3 DNA follows: TGTGCCAGCAGTGAGTCCACAGGGGACCATGTCAGCGGCTACACCTTC. This encodes CASSESTGDHVSGYTF.

A few counts support this clone. The chain links TRBV19 to TRBJ2-3, with D perhaps TRBD2 (6 bases). Trimming took 7 bases from V and 2 from J, leaving 13 bases between them. Germline V gives CDR1 LNHDA, CDR2 SQIVND (reference sequence). The CDR3 loop spans 14 amino acids. The CDR3 here is CASKSPGDTDTQYF. In nucleotides, the CDR3 is TGTGCCAGTAAATCCCCGGGGGACACAGATACGCAGTATTTT.

The genes are TRBV11-2 and TRBJ2-1, with TRBD2 matching over 8 bases. The V gene's germline CDR1 is SGHAT and CDR2 FQNNGV. This CDR3 region has 14 residues. V gave up 9 bases and J gave up 0 bases; unmatched junction bases: 4. In DNA form, the CDR3 reads TGTGCCAGTAAGCGGGGGATCTCCTACAATGAGCAGTTCTTC. Its protein product is CASKRGISYNEQFF. Variable domain in full (rest from reference TRBV11-2 and TRBJ2-1): EAGVAQSPRYKIIEKRQSVAFWCNPISGHATLYWYQQILGQGPKLLIQFQNNGVVDDSQLPKDRFSAERLKGVDSTLKIQPAKLEDSAVYLCASKRGISYNEQFFGPGTRLTVL.

In this sample, this clone turned up once. The V and J genes are TRBV6-6 and TRBJ2-4; no firm D call. V gave up 0 bases and J gave up 5 bases, with 11 bases separating them. The CDR3 has 15 amino acids. Germline CDR1 reads MNHNY; CDR2 reads SVGAGI (reference sequence). In DNA form, the CDR3 reads TGTGCCAGCAGTTACTCGGGCATCAGTGAAAACATTCAGTACTTC. Its translation: CASSYSGISENIQYF.

V is TRBV25-1 and J is TRBJ1-5; D remains unclear. With 4 bases removed from V and 4 bases from J, the gap between germline ends came to 23 bases. CDR3 length: 18 amino acids. Germline V gives CDR1 MGHDK, CDR2 SYGVNS. The CDR3, as DNA: TGTGCCAGCAGTGGACTAGGACTGGTTATCTTTAGGAATCAGCCCCAGCATTTT. It codes for CASSGLGLVIFRNQPQHF.

The chain carries TRBV6-5 and TRBJ1-1, with 8 bases that match TRBD1. The junction had 4 bases not matched to a gene; V was cut back by 6 bases and J by 1 base. Germline loops: CDR1 MNHEY, CDR2 SVGAGI. The CDR3 extends over 14 amino acids. This chain's CDR3 is CASSIQGGNTEAFF. DNA of the CDR3: TGTGCCAGCAGCATACAGGGGGGGAACACTGAAGCTTTCTTT.

CDR3 in DNA: TGTGCCACCAGTACTAACGTAGACCAAGAGACCCAGTACTTC. This sequence encodes CATSTNVDQETQYF. The chain combines TRBV15 with TRBJ2-5; no reliable D call. Germline assignment: CDR1 LNHNV and CDR2 YYDKDF (reference sequence). Trimming pared 6 bases from V and 0 bases from J, leaving 11 bases between. CDR3 length: 14 residues.

The rearrangement uses TRBV7-8 and TRBJ1-3; 7 positions match TRBD1. The CDR3 is 12 residues long. With V trimmed by 4 bases and J by 14 bases, 8 bases remained unmatched. CDR1 is SGHVS, CDR2 FQNEAQ, per germline. CDR3 loop: CASSSDRVRLYF. The CDR3 bases are TGTGCCAGCAGCTCAGACAGGGTTCGTCTATATTTT.

The V call is TRBV5-4, the J call TRBJ1-2, with D perhaps TRBD1 (5 bases). CDR1 and CDR2 (germline): SGHNT, YYREEE (reference sequence). The CDR3 runs to 16 residues. Trimming took 3 bases from V and 3 from J, leaving 18 bases between them. CDR3 coding DNA: TGTGCCAGCAGCTCGCGGGACGGAGGATTTGACTATGGCTACACCTTC. Protein product: CASSSRDGGFDYGYTF.

This clone came up a few times. V gene TRBV19 combines with J gene TRBJ2-1, with 8 bases that match TRBD2. V trimming: 7 bases; J trimming: 7 bases; junction bases outside the gene matches: 9. The CDR3 has 14 amino acids. Germline loops: CDR1 LNHDA, CDR2 SQIVND (reference sequence). The CDR3 region is CASKGLARTNEQFF. The CDR3 DNA is TGTGCCAGTAAAGGACTAGCCCGGACGAATGAGCAGTTCTTC.

This chain's CDR3 is CASRKSGPWGVETQYF. The CDR3 region has the DNA TGTGCCAGCAGAAAAAGCGGGCCCTGGGGGGTAGAGACCCAGTACTTC. The rearrangement uses TRBV27 and TRBJ2-5, with D perhaps TRBD2 (6 bases). Trimming removed 6 bases from V and 4 bases from J, with 21 bases in between. The CDR3 extends over 16 amino acids. The germline V gene encodes CDR1 MNHEY and CDR2 SMNVEV (reference sequence).

The chain has TRBV5-4 and TRBJ1-4; D gene ambiguous. Trimming pared 4 bases from V and 6 bases from J, leaving 19 bases between. This CDR3 region has 16 residues. Germline CDR1 and CDR2: SGHNT and YYREEE (reference sequence). This chain's CDR3 is CASSRAGVPKDEKLFF. CDR3 coding DNA: TGTGCCAGCAGCCGGGCGGGAGTCCCCAAGGATGAAAAACTGTTTTTT. Using reference TRBV5-4 and TRBJ1-4 for the parts outside the CDR3, the full variable domain is ETGVTQSPTHLIKTRGQQVTLRCSSQSGHNTVSWYQQALGQGPQFIFQYYREEENGRGNFPPRFSGLQFPNYSSELNVNALELDDSALYLCASSRAGVPKDEKLFFGSGTQLSVL.

The V gene is TRBV2, the J gene TRBJ2-7; TRBD1 agrees at 8 bases. Germline V lookup: CDR1 SNHLY, CDR2 FYNNEI. V lost 6 bases to trimming and J lost 0 bases; unmatched junction nucleotides: 7. The CDR3 is 15 amino acids. Here the CDR3 DNA reads TGTGCCAGCAGCACCCGACAGGGGTCCTCCTACGAGCAGTACTTC. Its protein is CASSTRQGSSYEQYF. The whole variable domain, remainder taken from reference TRBV2 and TRBJ2-7, is EPEVTQTPSHQVTQMGQEVILRCVPISNHLYFYWYRQILGQKVEFLVSFYNNEISEKSEIFDDQFSVERPDGSNFTLKIRSTKLEDSAMYFCASSTRQGSSYEQYFGPGTRLTVT.

The J gene is TRBJ2-2, the V gene TRBV19; 9 bases agree with TRBD2. This CDR3 is 14 amino acids long. From germline, CDR1 is LNHDA and CDR2 SQIVND (reference sequence). Trimming at V came to 5 bases and at J to 5 bases, leaving 3 bases not matched to a gene. In DNA form, the CDR3 reads TGTGCCAGTAGTCATGCGGGGGGGACCGGGGAGCTGTTTTTT. Translated, it gives CASSHAGGTGELFF.

V and J are TRBV2 and TRBJ2-7; 12 nucleotides agree with TRBD1. Trimming cost V 6 bases and J 5 bases; bases outside gene matches: 8. Germline CDR1 reads SNHLY; CDR2 reads FYNNEI. The CDR3 covers 15 residues. The CDR3, as DNA: TGTGCCAGCAGGGGCGAGGGACAGGGGGCCCACGAGCAGTACTTC. Translated, it gives CASRGEGQGAHEQYF.